This TCR beta chain emerged from a study of OX40 agonist ivuxolimab in advanced cancers. Overall study: A mean age of roughly 66 years, range about 20 to 79, was recorded, and 70% to 85% were male.

The data were produced by immunoSEQ multiplex PCR, yet TCRdb's version contains in-frame clones alone and is incomplete. The repertoire has 60,000 to 80,000 clones, more than 65% of them found once; the top ten carry 4.5% to 6%. The V segment lost 2 bases and the J segment 1 base; nucleotides outside the gene matches: 1. Germline CDR1 MGHRA, CDR2 YSYEKL. This CDR3 has 15 amino acids. The chain links TRBV4-1 to TRBJ1-5; 8 bases map to TRBD1. This sequence was found in an adult with an advanced solid tumor such as melanoma, head and neck, liver or kidney cancer. Here the sequenced sample was CD4+ or CD8+ T cells sorted from blood, taken in a trial of the OX40 agonist ivuxolimab. The CDR3 region is CASSQRDRSNQPQHF. The CDR3 bases are TGCGCCAGCAGCCAAAGGGACAGGAGCAATCAGCCCCAGCATTTT.